The 4 T cell receptor beta chains below come from one sample, sequenced in a study of human T cells and chemical hapten exposure. One entry per CDR3 protein results from TCRdb running MiXCR on the RACE reads. The data show under 300,000 distinct CDR3 sequences, with approximately 8% seen just once and 0.9% to 1.5% held by the top ten. Time point indicated: pre-sensitization, week 0. Treatment in this sample: therapeutic diphenylcyclopropenone sensitization with weekly scalp DPC. The specimen comprised whole blood, sampled in connection with sensitization to the hapten diphenylcyclopropenone (DPC). These receptors came from a man aged 18 to 29 with alopecia areata. Some clones in this sample may be carry-over from other donors' samples.

The chain joins TRBV6-5 to TRBJ2-1; D call uncertain. The ends were cut back, 4 bases at V and 3 bases at J, with 16 bases in the middle. This CDR3 region has 16 residues. Per germline, CDR1 MNHEY and CDR2 SVGAGI. CDR3 loop: CASSSYSNVRYNEQFF. The CDR3 DNA sequence: TGTGCCAGCAGTTCCTACTCTAACGTCCGCTACAATGAGCAGTTCTTC.

This clonotype appeared a few times. The chain employs TRBV28 and TRBJ2-1; 8 bases map to TRBD2. V dropped 1 base and J dropped 5; count of bases not matched to a gene: 13. There are 18 residues in the CDR3. Germline lookup yields CDR1 MDHEN and CDR2 SYDVKM. This CDR3 reads CASSLSRGGGLRDNEQFF. As DNA, the CDR3 is TGTGCCAGCAGTTTATCTCGAGGCGGGGGGCTCAGGGACAATGAGCAGTTCTTC.

This clonotype was picked up a small number of times. The chain has TRBV29-1 and TRBJ2-5; D ambiguous. V was cut by 3 bases and J by 0 bases, with 5 bases left in between. The germline CDR1 and CDR2 sequences are SQVTM and ANQGSEA. The CDR3 has 12 amino acids. The CDR3, as DNA: TGCAGCGTTGAGGGGAACCAAGAGACCCAGTACTTC. This translates into CSVEGNQETQYF.

V usage is TRBV9 and J usage is TRBJ2-6, with D tentatively TRBD2 (6 bases). The CDR3 is 19 residues long. CDR1 is SGDLS and CDR2 is YYNGEE in the germline V gene. Trimming stripped 0 bases from V and 0 bases from J, with 16 bases between. The DNA of the CDR3 is TGTGCCAGCAGCGTAGCTGCGGAGGGTTACCGCTCTGGGGCCAACGTCCTGACTTTC. Encoded protein: CASSVAAEGYRSGANVLTF.